This is a list of T cell receptor beta chains from one sample in a study of human T cells and chemical hapten exposure. MiXCR was run by TCRdb on the RACE reads, yielding one entry per CDR3 protein. This sample carries 150,000 to 200,000 distinct CDR3 sequences, roughly a quarter of them seen once, and the ten largest clones take 2.5%. Sequences were derived from whole blood, sampled in connection with sensitization to the hapten diphenylcyclopropenone (DPC). These receptors were collected from a woman aged 40 to 50 with alopecia areata. Some clones in this sample may be carry-over from other donors' samples. Each CDR3 is given with its conserved first and last residue. A D gene is named only where the DNA matches it firmly. Size is stated for part of the rows, as once, few or many counts, or as a class when the clone is expanded.

>once|TRBJ2-7|.|TRBV7-6
CVSSPLGRGTYEQYF
TGTGTCAGCAGCCCCCTCGGCCGGGGGACCTACGAGCAGTACTTC
>.|TRBJ2-5|TRBD2|TRBV20-1
CSALMRREGQETQYF
TGCAGTGCTCTTATGAGGCGGGAGGGACAAGAGACCCAGTACTTC
>.|TRBJ2-5|.|TRBV27
CASSLSPDTIQETQYF
TGTGCCAGCAGTTTGTCACCGGACACCATCCAAGAGACCCAGTACTTC
>.|TRBJ1-1|.|TRBV28
CASSLPMNTEAFF
TGTGCCAGCAGTTTGCCGATGAACACTGAAGCTTTCTTT
>few|TRBJ2-5|.|TRBV29-1
CSVVDGTQGTQYF
TGCAGCGTTGTCGACGGAACTCAAGGGACCCAGTACTTC
>.|TRBJ1-4|TRBD1|TRBV29-1
CSAGNDRVAEKLFF
TGCAGCGCTGGAAATGACAGGGTGGCTGAAAAACTGTTTTTT
>.|TRBJ2-3|.|TRBV5-6
CASSLVTTSTDTQYF
TGTGCCAGCAGCTTAGTGACTACTAGCACAGATACGCAGTATTTT
>.|TRBJ1-1|TRBD1|TRBV6-4
CASGDRGGKNTEAFF
TGTGCCAGCGGCGACAGGGGAGGAAAGAACACTGAAGCTTTCTTT
>few|TRBJ2-5|.|TRBV6-2/TRBV6-3
CASRNTGLGETQYF
TGTGCCAGCAGGAACACGGGATTGGGAGAGACCCAGTACTTC
>.|TRBJ2-4|TRBD1|TRBV10-3
CAISESGTENIQYF
TGTGCCATCTCAGAGTCGGGGACAGAAAACATTCAGTACTTC
>.|TRBJ2-3|.|TRBV7-2
CASSRNRQADTQYF
TGTGCCAGCAGCCGGAACAGGCAAGCAGATACGCAGTATTTT
>.|TRBJ1-2|.|TRBV29-1
CSVGYSPYGYTF
TGCAGCGTGGGTTACAGCCCCTATGGCTACACCTTC
>.|TRBJ1-5|TRBD1|TRBV7-2
CASSARQGHNQPQHF
TGTGCCAGCAGCGCCAGACAGGGCCACAATCAGCCCCAGCATTTT
>.|TRBJ2-5|TRBD2|TRBV7-2
CASSLGSSGRQTQYF
TGTGCCAGCAGCTTAGGCAGTAGCGGGAGGCAGACCCAGTACTTC
>.|TRBJ2-2|.|TRBV4-3
CASSQALVSGELFF
TGCGCCAGCAGCCAAGCGCTAGTTTCCGGGGAGCTGTTTTTT
>.|TRBJ1-1|.|TRBV29-1
CSVESRLRRGNTEAFF
TGCAGCGTTGAGTCCCGTCTCCGTCGAGGGAACACTGAAGCTTTCTTT
>.|TRBJ2-7|TRBD2|TRBV12-3/TRBV12-4
CASSLRPGLAGVNEQYF
TGTGCCAGCAGTTTACGCCCGGGACTAGCGGGAGTAAACGAGCAGTACTTC
>.|TRBJ2-2|TRBD1|TRBV11-3
CASSLGVALGQGTGELFF
TGTGCCAGCAGCTTAGGGGTCGCTTTAGGACAGGGAACCGGGGAGCTGTTTTTT
>few|TRBJ2-5|.|TRBV15
CATSTFQETQYF
TGTGCCACCAGCACCTTCCAAGAGACCCAGTACTTC
>.|TRBJ2-5|.|TRBV5-1
CASSSPGTTQETQYF
TGCGCCAGCAGCTCCCCCGGGACGACCCAAGAGACCCAGTACTTC
>few|TRBJ1-1|TRBD1|TRBV6-5
CASSYRDREGAFF
TGTGCCAGCAGTTACCGGGACAGGGAGGGAGCTTTCTTT
>.|TRBJ1-2|.|TRBV9
CASGDFGYTF
TGTGCCAGCGGGGATTTCGGCTACACCTTC
>.|TRBJ1-4|TRBD1|TRBV7-9
CASSLQPGTGNEKLFF
TGTGCCAGCAGCTTACAACCCGGGACAGGGAACGAAAAACTGTTTTTT
>.|TRBJ2-2|TRBD2|TRBV5-1
CASSLLLADTGELFF
TGCGCCAGCAGCTTGTTGCTAGCGGACACCGGGGAGCTGTTTTTT
>many|TRBJ2-3|TRBD2|TRBV20-1
CSAWVGLAGDTQYF
TGCAGTGCTTGGGTCGGACTAGCGGGAGATACGCAGTATTTT
>few|TRBJ2-3|.|TRBV20-1
CSARDLTFGTDTQYF
TGCAGTGCTAGAGATCTAACCTTCGGCACAGATACGCAGTATTTT
>few|TRBJ2-3|.|TRBV5-1
CASSPFGPGSTDTQYF
TGCGCCAGCAGCCCCTTCGGCCCCGGGAGCACAGATACGCAGTATTTT